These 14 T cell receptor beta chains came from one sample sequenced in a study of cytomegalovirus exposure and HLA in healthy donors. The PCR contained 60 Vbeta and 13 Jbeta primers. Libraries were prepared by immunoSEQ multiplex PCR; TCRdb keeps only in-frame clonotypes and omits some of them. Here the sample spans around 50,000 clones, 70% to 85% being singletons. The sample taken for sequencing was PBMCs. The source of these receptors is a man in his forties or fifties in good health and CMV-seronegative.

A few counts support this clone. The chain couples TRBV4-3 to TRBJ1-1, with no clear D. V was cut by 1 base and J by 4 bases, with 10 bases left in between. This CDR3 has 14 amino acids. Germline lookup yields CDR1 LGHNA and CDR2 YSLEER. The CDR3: CASSQVARGTEAFF. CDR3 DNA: TGCGCCAGCAGCCAAGTGGCGCGGGGCACTGAAGCTTTCTTT.

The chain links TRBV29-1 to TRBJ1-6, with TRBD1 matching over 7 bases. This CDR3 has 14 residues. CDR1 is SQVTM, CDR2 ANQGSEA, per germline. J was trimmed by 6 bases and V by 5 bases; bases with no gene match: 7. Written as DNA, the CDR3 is TGCAGCGTTAAACTGGACAGGCTTAATTCACCCCTCCACTTT. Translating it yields CSVKLDRLNSPLHF. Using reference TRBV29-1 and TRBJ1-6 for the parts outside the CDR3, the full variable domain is SAVISQKPSRDICQRGTSLTIQCQVDSQVTMMFWYRQQPGQSLTLIATANQGSEATYESGFVIDKFPISRPNLTFSTLTVSNMSPEDSSIYLCSVKLDRLNSPLHFGNGTRLTVT.

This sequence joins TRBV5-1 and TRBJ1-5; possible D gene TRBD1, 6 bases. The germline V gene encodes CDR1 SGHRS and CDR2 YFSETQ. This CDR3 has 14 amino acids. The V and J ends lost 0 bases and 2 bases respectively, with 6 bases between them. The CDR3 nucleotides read TGCGCCAGCAGCTTGGAGGGGGGCAATCAGCCCCAGCATTTT. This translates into CASSLEGGNQPQHF. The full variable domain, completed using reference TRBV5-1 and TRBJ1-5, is KAGVTQTPRYLIKTRGQQVTLSCSPISGHRSVSWYQQTPGQGLQFLFEYFSETQRNKGNFPGRFSGRQFSNSRSEMNVSTLELGDSALYLCASSLEGGNQPQHFGDGTRLSIL.

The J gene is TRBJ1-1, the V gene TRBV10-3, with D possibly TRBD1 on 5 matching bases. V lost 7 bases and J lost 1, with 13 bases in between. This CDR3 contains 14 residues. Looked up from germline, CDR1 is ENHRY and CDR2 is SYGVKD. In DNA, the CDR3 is TGTGCCATCAATGAACATCAGGGGAACACTGAAGCTTTCTTT. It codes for CAINEHQGNTEAFF.

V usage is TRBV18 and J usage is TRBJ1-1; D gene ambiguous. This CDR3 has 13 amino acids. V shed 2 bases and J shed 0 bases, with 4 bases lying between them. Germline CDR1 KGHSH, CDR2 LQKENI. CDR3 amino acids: CASSPSVNTEAFF. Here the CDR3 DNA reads TGTGCCAGCTCACCATCCGTGAACACTGAAGCTTTCTTT. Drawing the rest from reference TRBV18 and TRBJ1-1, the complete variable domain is NAGVMQNPRHLVRRRGQEARLRCSPMKGHSHVYWYRQLPEEGLKFMVYLQKENIIDESGMPKERFSAEFPKEGPSILRIQQVVRGDSAAYFCASSPSVNTEAFFGQGTRLTVV.

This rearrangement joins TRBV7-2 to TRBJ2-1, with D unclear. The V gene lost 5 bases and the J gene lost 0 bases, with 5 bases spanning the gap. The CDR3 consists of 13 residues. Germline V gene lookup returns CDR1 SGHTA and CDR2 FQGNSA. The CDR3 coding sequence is TGTGCCAGCAGCCCCCGCTCCTACAATGAGCAGTTCTTC. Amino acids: CASSPRSYNEQFF. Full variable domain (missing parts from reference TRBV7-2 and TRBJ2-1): GAGVSQSPSNKVTEKGKDVELRCDPISGHTALYWYRQSLGQGLEFLIYFQGNSAPDKSGLPSDRFSAERTGGSVSTLTIQRTQQEDSAVYLCASSPRSYNEQFFGPGTRLTVL.

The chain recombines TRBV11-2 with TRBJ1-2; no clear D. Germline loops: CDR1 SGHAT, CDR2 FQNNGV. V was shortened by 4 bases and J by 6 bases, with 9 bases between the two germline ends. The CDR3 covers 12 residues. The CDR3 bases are TGTGCCAGCAGCTCCGCACAGAATGGCTACACCTTC. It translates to CASSSAQNGYTF.

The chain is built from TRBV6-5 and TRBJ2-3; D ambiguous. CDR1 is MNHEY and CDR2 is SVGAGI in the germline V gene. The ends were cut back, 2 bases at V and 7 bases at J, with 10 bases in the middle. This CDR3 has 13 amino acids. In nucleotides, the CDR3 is TGTGCCAGCAGTTACCCGATACAGAATACGCAGTATTTT. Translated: CASSYPIQNTQYF.

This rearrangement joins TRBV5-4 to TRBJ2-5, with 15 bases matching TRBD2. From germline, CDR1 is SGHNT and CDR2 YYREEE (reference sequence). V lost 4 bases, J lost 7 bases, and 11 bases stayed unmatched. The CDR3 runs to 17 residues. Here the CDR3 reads CASSEGLAGGLRSTQYF. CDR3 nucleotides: TGTGCCAGCAGCGAGGGACTAGCGGGGGGCCTGCGGTCGACCCAGTACTTC.

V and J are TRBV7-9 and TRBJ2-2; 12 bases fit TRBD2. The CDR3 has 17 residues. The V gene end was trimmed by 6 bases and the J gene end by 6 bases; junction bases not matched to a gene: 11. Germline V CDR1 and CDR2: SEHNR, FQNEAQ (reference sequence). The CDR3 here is CASRPPGLAGGPGELFF. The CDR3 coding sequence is TGTGCCAGCAGGCCTCCGGGACTAGCGGGCGGTCCCGGGGAGCTGTTTTTT.

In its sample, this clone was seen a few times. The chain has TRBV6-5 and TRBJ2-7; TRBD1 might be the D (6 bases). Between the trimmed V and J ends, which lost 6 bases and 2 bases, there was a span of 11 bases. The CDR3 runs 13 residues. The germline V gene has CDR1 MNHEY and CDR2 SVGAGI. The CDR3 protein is CASSDRSTYEQYF. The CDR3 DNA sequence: TGTGCCAGCAGCGACAGGAGCACCTACGAGCAGTACTTC.

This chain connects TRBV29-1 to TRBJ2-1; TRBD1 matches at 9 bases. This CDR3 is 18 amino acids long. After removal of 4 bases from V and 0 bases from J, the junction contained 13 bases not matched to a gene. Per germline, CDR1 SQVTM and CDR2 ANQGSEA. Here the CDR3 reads CSVVSRVLTGGSYNEQFF. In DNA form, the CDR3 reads TGCAGCGTTGTTAGTCGAGTTTTGACAGGGGGCTCCTACAATGAGCAGTTCTTC.

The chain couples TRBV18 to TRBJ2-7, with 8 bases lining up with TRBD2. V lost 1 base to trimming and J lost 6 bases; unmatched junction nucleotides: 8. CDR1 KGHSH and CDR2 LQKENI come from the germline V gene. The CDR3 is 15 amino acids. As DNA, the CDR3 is TGTGCCAGCTCACCACGAGCGGGGGCCGGGGGCGAGCAGTACTTC. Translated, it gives CASSPRAGAGGEQYF.

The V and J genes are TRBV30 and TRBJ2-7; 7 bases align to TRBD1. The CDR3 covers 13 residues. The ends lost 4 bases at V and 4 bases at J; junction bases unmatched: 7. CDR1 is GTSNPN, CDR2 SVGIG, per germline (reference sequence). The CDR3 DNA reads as TGTGCCTGGAAGACGACAGGGACATACGAGCAGTACTTC. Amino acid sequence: CAWKTTGTYEQYF.